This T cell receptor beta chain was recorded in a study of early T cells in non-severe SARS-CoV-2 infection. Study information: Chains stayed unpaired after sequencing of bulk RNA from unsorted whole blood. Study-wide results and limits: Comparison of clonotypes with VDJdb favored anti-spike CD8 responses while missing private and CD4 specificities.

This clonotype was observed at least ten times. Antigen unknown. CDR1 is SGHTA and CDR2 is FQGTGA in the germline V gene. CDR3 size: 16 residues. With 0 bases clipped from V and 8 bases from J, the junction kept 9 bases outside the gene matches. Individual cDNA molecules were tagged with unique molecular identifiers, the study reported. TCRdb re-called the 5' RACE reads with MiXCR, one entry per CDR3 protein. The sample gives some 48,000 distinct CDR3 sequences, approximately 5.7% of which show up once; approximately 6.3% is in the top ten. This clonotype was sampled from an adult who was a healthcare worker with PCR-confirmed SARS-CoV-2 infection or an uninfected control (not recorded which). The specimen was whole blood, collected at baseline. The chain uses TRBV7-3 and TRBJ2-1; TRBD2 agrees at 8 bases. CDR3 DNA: TGTGCCAGCAGCTTAACAATCAGCGGGAGACTGGATGAGCAGTTCTTC. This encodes CASSLTISGRLDEQFF.